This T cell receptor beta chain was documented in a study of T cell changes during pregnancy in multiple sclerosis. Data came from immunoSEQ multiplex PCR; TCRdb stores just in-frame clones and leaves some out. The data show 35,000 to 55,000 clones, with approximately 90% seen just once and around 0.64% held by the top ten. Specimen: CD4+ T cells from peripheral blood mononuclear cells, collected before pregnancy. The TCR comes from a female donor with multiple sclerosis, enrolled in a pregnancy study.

CDR3 region: CASSTRTGIGYEQYF. The CDR3 coding sequence is TGTGCCAGCAGTACTCGGACAGGGATCGGCTACGAGCAGTACTTC. The V call is TRBV6-6, the J call TRBJ2-7, with 8 bases aligning to TRBD1. The V gene's germline CDR1 is MNHNY and CDR2 SVGAGI (reference sequence). This CDR3 region has 15 residues. The J segment lost 3 bases and the V segment lost 5 bases, leaving 9 bases of the junction unmatched.